A selection of T cell receptor beta chains follows, all from one sample in a study of technical replicates of blood from several donors. Using immunoSEQ multiplex PCR, the repertoire was profiled, and TCRdb retains in-frame clones only, with some absent. The sample records over 85,000 clones, 90% to 96% being singletons. The sequenced sample consisted of T cells isolated from PBMCs. These receptors were taken from a human donor in good health. The CDR3 runs from the conserved cysteine through the conserved F or W. D genes are given only for firm matches. A row's size may be missing; if present it is once, few, many or a size class.

abundance: NA; v_gene: TRBV6-5; j_gene: TRBJ1-5; d_gene: TRBD1; CDR3aa: CASSYGQGSRAQHF; CDR3nt: TGTGCCAGCAGTTACGGACAGGGAAGTAGGGCCCAGCATTTT
abundance: NA; v_gene: TRBV19; j_gene: TRBJ1-2; d_gene: TRBD1; CDR3aa: CASSIVGQGARYGYTF; CDR3nt: TGTGCCAGTAGTATAGTAGGGCAGGGGGCTCGGTATGGCTACACCTTC
abundance: NA; v_gene: TRBV4-1; j_gene: TRBJ2-3; d_gene: TRBD2; CDR3aa: CASSQEREREAPDTQYF; CDR3nt: TGCGCCAGCAGCCAAGAGAGGGAACGGGAGGCCCCAGATACGCAGTATTTT
abundance: many; v_gene: TRBV28; j_gene: TRBJ1-5; d_gene: NA; CDR3aa: CASNQGLQPQHF; CDR3nt: TGTGCCAGCAATCAGGGGTTACAGCCCCAGCATTTT
abundance: NA; v_gene: TRBV25-1; j_gene: TRBJ1-1; d_gene: TRBD1; CDR3aa: CASSVDRGRTEAFF; CDR3nt: TGTGCCAGCAGTGTGGACAGGGGGCGTACTGAAGCTTTCTTT
abundance: NA; v_gene: TRBV6-5; j_gene: TRBJ2-5; d_gene: TRBD1; CDR3aa: CASTMTGQETQYF; CDR3nt: TGTGCCAGCACCATGACAGGGCAAGAGACCCAGTACTTC
abundance: NA; v_gene: TRBV6-5; j_gene: TRBJ2-2; d_gene: NA; CDR3aa: CASSYLALGTGELFF; CDR3nt: TGTGCCAGCAGTTACCTAGCCCTGGGGACCGGGGAGCTGTTTTTT
abundance: NA; v_gene: TRBV6-5; j_gene: TRBJ1-1; d_gene: NA; CDR3aa: CASSYGGGHSNTEAFF; CDR3nt: TGTGCCAGCAGTTACGGAGGTGGCCACTCGAACACTGAAGCTTTCTTT
abundance: once; v_gene: TRBV19; j_gene: TRBJ1-5; d_gene: NA; CDR3aa: CASSLRQDSNQPQHF; CDR3nt: TGTGCCAGTAGTCTTCGCCAGGATAGCAATCAGCCCCAGCATTTT
abundance: NA; v_gene: TRBV11-2; j_gene: TRBJ1-2; d_gene: NA; CDR3aa: CASSPSGNYGYTF; CDR3nt: TGTGCCAGCTCCCCATCAGGGAACTATGGCTACACCTTC
abundance: NA; v_gene: TRBV4-3; j_gene: TRBJ2-3; d_gene: NA; CDR3aa: CASSQVSPDTQYF; CDR3nt: TGCGCCAGCAGCCAAGTTAGCCCAGATACGCAGTATTTT
abundance: NA; v_gene: TRBV7-9; j_gene: TRBJ2-7; d_gene: NA; CDR3aa: CASSLGSTEQYF; CDR3nt: TGTGCCAGCAGCCTAGGGAGCACCGAGCAGTACTTC
abundance: NA; v_gene: TRBV29-1; j_gene: TRBJ2-7; d_gene: TRBD1; CDR3aa: CSGWDSSYEQYF; CDR3nt: TGCAGCGGGTGGGACAGCTCCTACGAGCAGTACTTC
abundance: NA; v_gene: TRBV7-9; j_gene: TRBJ2-3; d_gene: TRBD2; CDR3aa: CASRQLAGDRDTQYF; CDR3nt: TGTGCCAGCAGGCAACTAGCGGGAGATAGGGATACGCAGTATTTT
abundance: NA; v_gene: TRBV6-5; j_gene: TRBJ2-7; d_gene: TRBD1; CDR3aa: CASRQGQGFYEQYF; CDR3nt: TGTGCCAGCAGGCAGGGACAGGGATTCTACGAGCAGTACTTC
abundance: NA; v_gene: TRBV18; j_gene: TRBJ2-7; d_gene: NA; CDR3aa: CASSPSVEQYF; CDR3nt: TGTGCCAGCTCACCTTCGGTCGAGCAGTACTTC
abundance: NA; v_gene: TRBV6-6; j_gene: TRBJ1-5; d_gene: NA; CDR3aa: CASSYGQGNQPQHF; CDR3nt: TGTGCCAGCAGTTACGGGCAGGGCAATCAGCCCCAGCATTTT
abundance: once; v_gene: TRBV5-1; j_gene: TRBJ2-7; d_gene: NA; CDR3aa: CASSEAGLGYEQYF; CDR3nt: TGCGCCAGCAGCGAAGCAGGCCTTGGGTACGAGCAGTACTTC
abundance: NA; v_gene: TRBV27; j_gene: TRBJ2-3; d_gene: NA; CDR3aa: CASSSLGDNTDTQYF; CDR3nt: TGTGCCAGCAGTTCACTAGGGGACAACACAGATACGCAGTATTTT
abundance: NA; v_gene: TRBV4-1; j_gene: TRBJ2-1; d_gene: TRBD2; CDR3aa: CASSQGGLAGDEQFF; CDR3nt: TGCGCCAGCAGTCAGGGTGGACTAGCGGGAGATGAGCAGTTCTTC
abundance: NA; v_gene: TRBV5-1; j_gene: TRBJ1-1; d_gene: TRBD1; CDR3aa: CATTYDRGFEAFF; CDR3nt: TGCGCCACGACCTATGACAGGGGATTTGAAGCTTTCTTT
abundance: NA; v_gene: TRBV28; j_gene: TRBJ2-7; d_gene: TRBD2; CDR3aa: CASKQSGLNYEQYF; CDR3nt: TGTGCCAGCAAGCAGTCGGGACTAAATTACGAGCAGTACTTC
abundance: NA; v_gene: TRBV21-1; j_gene: TRBJ1-5; d_gene: NA; CDR3aa: CASVQGQGSSQPQHF; CDR3nt: TGTGCCAGCGTTCAGGGACAGGGAAGTAGTCAGCCCCAGCATTTT
abundance: NA; v_gene: TRBV10-3; j_gene: TRBJ1-2; d_gene: NA; CDR3aa: CAISEFGGVYGYTF; CDR3nt: TGTGCCATCAGTGAGTTTGGGGGGGTCTATGGCTACACCTTC
abundance: NA; v_gene: TRBV7-2; j_gene: TRBJ1-2; d_gene: NA; CDR3aa: CASSLVGAGSTSPGYTF; CDR3nt: TGTGCCAGCAGCTTAGTGGGGGCGGGCAGTACCTCCCCTGGCTACACCTTC
abundance: once; v_gene: TRBV15; j_gene: TRBJ1-5; d_gene: TRBD1; CDR3aa: CATSRTPGQGNQPQHF; CDR3nt: TGTGCCACCAGCAGGACTCCGGGACAGGGTAATCAGCCCCAGCATTTT